These T cell receptor beta chains were read from a single sample in a study of graft-versus-host responses after intestinal transplantation. These receptors have no known antigen. Repertoires were generated with immunoSEQ multiplex PCR, while TCRdb's copy carries only in-frame clones and drops some. The sample has just over 85,000 clones; under 95% are singletons. This specimen was unstimulated CD8+ T cells sorted from spleen or lymph node cells, taken before transplant. Every receptor here comes from a human donor who was the organ donor for an intestinal transplant. CDR3s include the opening cysteine and the closing phenylalanine or tryptophan. The order of the fields is V gene, clone size, D gene, J gene, CDR3 DNA, CDR3 protein. A D gene is named only where the DNA matches it firmly. For some rows the clone size is stated as once, few or many, or as a class when expanded; others skip it.

v_gene: TRBV30; abundance: -; d_gene: TRBD2; j_gene: TRBJ2-3; CDR3nt: TGTGCCTGGAGGGAGGGGATTTTTGCGGGGGGCCTTCCTGGGCTGTATTTT; CDR3aa: CAWREGIFAGGLPGLYF
v_gene: TRBV9; abundance: -; d_gene: TRBD1; j_gene: TRBJ2-6; CDR3nt: TGTGCCAGCGGCGGGACAGGTCAATCTGGGGCCAACGTCCTGACTTTC; CDR3aa: CASGGTGQSGANVLTF
v_gene: TRBV6-5; abundance: -; d_gene: TRBD1; j_gene: TRBJ1-4; CDR3nt: TGTGCCAGCAGCCAGGGACAGGGTCACGGAAAACTGTTTTTT; CDR3aa: CASSQGQGHGKLFF
v_gene: TRBV4-1; abundance: once; d_gene: TRBD2; j_gene: TRBJ2-1; CDR3nt: TGCGCCAGCAGCGGTAGCGGGGGGGCCTATGAGCAGTTCTTC; CDR3aa: CASSGSGGAYEQFF
v_gene: TRBV6-6; abundance: -; d_gene: TRBD2; j_gene: TRBJ2-7; CDR3nt: TGTGCCAGCAGTCGTGGGGGGGTCGACTACGAGCAGTACTTC; CDR3aa: CASSRGGVDYEQYF
v_gene: TRBV2; abundance: -; d_gene: -; j_gene: TRBJ2-3; CDR3nt: TGTGCCAGCAGTGAAGTTAGACAGGCCCGCTCTAGCACAGATACGCAGTATTTT; CDR3aa: CASSEVRQARSSTDTQYF
v_gene: TRBV13; abundance: -; d_gene: -; j_gene: TRBJ1-1; CDR3nt: TGTGCCAGCAGCTACGGGACTGAAGCTTTCTTT; CDR3aa: CASSYGTEAFF
v_gene: TRBV5-6; abundance: once; d_gene: -; j_gene: TRBJ2-2; CDR3nt: TGTGCCAGCAGCTTTATGGCAGGAGGAAACACCGGGGAGCTGTTTTTT; CDR3aa: CASSFMAGGNTGELFF
v_gene: TRBV13; abundance: once; d_gene: TRBD2; j_gene: TRBJ2-1; CDR3nt: TGTGCCACCCAGCTTAGACTAGCGGGGGGGAACAATGAGCAGTTCTTC; CDR3aa: CATQLRLAGGNNEQFF
v_gene: TRBV27; abundance: -; d_gene: TRBD1; j_gene: TRBJ2-7; CDR3nt: TGTGCCAGCAGTTTAACAGGGGTCGGGTACGAGCAGTACTTC; CDR3aa: CASSLTGVGYEQYF
v_gene: TRBV6-6; abundance: -; d_gene: TRBD1; j_gene: TRBJ2-3; CDR3nt: TGTGCCAGCAGACAGGGGGATACGCAGTATTTT; CDR3aa: CASRQGDTQYF
v_gene: TRBV28; abundance: -; d_gene: -; j_gene: TRBJ2-7; CDR3nt: TGTGCCAGCAGTTTCGGCTCCTACGAGCAGTACTTC; CDR3aa: CASSFGSYEQYF
v_gene: TRBV4-3; abundance: -; d_gene: TRBD2; j_gene: TRBJ2-2; CDR3nt: TGCGCCAGCAGCCAAGATTGGGGGGGAGGCACCGGGGAGCTGTTTTTT; CDR3aa: CASSQDWGGGTGELFF
v_gene: TRBV27; abundance: once; d_gene: TRBD1; j_gene: TRBJ2-7; CDR3nt: TGTGCCAGCAGTCCCCGGACAGGGCGCGAGCAGTACTTC; CDR3aa: CASSPRTGREQYF
v_gene: TRBV19; abundance: -; d_gene: -; j_gene: TRBJ1-1; CDR3nt: TGTGCCAGTAGTATCTCCCTCCTTGCTTCGGGGGAATACACTGAAGCTTTCTTT; CDR3aa: CASSISLLASGEYTEAFF
v_gene: TRBV7-9; abundance: few; d_gene: -; j_gene: TRBJ1-1; CDR3nt: TGTGCCAGCAGCACAGGGATTTACACTGAAGCTTTCTTT; CDR3aa: CASSTGIYTEAFF
v_gene: TRBV5-8; abundance: few; d_gene: -; j_gene: TRBJ2-7; CDR3nt: TGTGCCAGCAGCTGGACACCGATTACCTACGAGCAGTACTTC; CDR3aa: CASSWTPITYEQYF
v_gene: TRBV29-1; abundance: -; d_gene: TRBD1; j_gene: TRBJ1-3; CDR3nt: TGCAGCGTTGAACCAACAGGGGGCCTTGGAAACACCATATATTTT; CDR3aa: CSVEPTGGLGNTIYF
v_gene: TRBV19; abundance: -; d_gene: TRBD1; j_gene: TRBJ1-6; CDR3nt: TGTGCCAGTTCCGGGACAGGGTTTTCGCCCCTCCACTTT; CDR3aa: CASSGTGFSPLHF
v_gene: TRBV28; abundance: -; d_gene: TRBD1; j_gene: TRBJ1-6; CDR3nt: TGTGCCAGCAGTTTTGGGACAGCCAATTCACCCCTCCACTTT; CDR3aa: CASSFGTANSPLHF
v_gene: TRBV10-3; abundance: -; d_gene: -; j_gene: TRBJ2-7; CDR3nt: TGTGCCATCAGTCCTGGACAGTCCTACGAGCAGTACTTC; CDR3aa: CAISPGQSYEQYF
v_gene: TRBV4-1; abundance: once; d_gene: TRBD1; j_gene: TRBJ1-6; CDR3nt: TGCGCCAGCAGCCAGGGGGACAGCTCCTATAATTCACCCCTCCACTTT; CDR3aa: CASSQGDSSYNSPLHF
v_gene: TRBV9; abundance: -; d_gene: TRBD1; j_gene: TRBJ1-1; CDR3nt: TGTGCCAGCAGCGATTCGGGGACAGGGGCTAGGGAAGCTTTCTTT; CDR3aa: CASSDSGTGAREAFF
v_gene: TRBV19; abundance: -; d_gene: -; j_gene: TRBJ2-7; CDR3nt: TGTGCCAGTAGTATGAGTCAAGATTACGAGCAGTACTTC; CDR3aa: CASSMSQDYEQYF
v_gene: TRBV4-1; abundance: once; d_gene: -; j_gene: TRBJ2-7; CDR3nt: TGCGCCAGCAGCCAAGTGGAGGCAACCTCCTACGAGCAGTACTTC; CDR3aa: CASSQVEATSYEQYF
v_gene: TRBV27; abundance: -; d_gene: TRBD1; j_gene: TRBJ1-5; CDR3nt: TGTGCCAGCAGTGACAGGGAATGGTCTCAGCCCCAGCATTTT; CDR3aa: CASSDREWSQPQHF
v_gene: TRBV29-1; abundance: -; d_gene: -; j_gene: TRBJ2-7; CDR3nt: TGCAGCGTTGAAGATCGCGGGGTACCTACCTACGAGCAGTACTTC; CDR3aa: CSVEDRGVPTYEQYF
v_gene: TRBV7-7; abundance: -; d_gene: TRBD1; j_gene: TRBJ1-6; CDR3nt: TGTGCTAGCCGACGGGACAGAAAAAATTCACCCCTCCACTTT; CDR3aa: CASRRDRKNSPLHF
v_gene: TRBV29-1; abundance: -; d_gene: TRBD1; j_gene: TRBJ2-7; CDR3nt: TGCAGCGTTGATCTAGGACAGGGAAGCTACGAGCAGTACTTC; CDR3aa: CSVDLGQGSYEQYF
v_gene: TRBV5-1; abundance: -; d_gene: -; j_gene: TRBJ2-7; CDR3nt: TGCGCCAGCAGCCCGCCTGGTGGGCACCACGAGCAGTACTTC; CDR3aa: CASSPPGGHHEQYF
v_gene: TRBV7-8; abundance: -; d_gene: -; j_gene: TRBJ2-7; CDR3nt: TGTGCCAGCAGCCCCTCGAGCGAGCAGTACTTC; CDR3aa: CASSPSSEQYF
v_gene: TRBV10-2; abundance: -; d_gene: TRBD1; j_gene: TRBJ2-5; CDR3nt: TGCGCCAGCAGCAGCACAGGGGCCTGGGAGACCCAGTACTTC; CDR3aa: CASSSTGAWETQYF
v_gene: TRBV14; abundance: few; d_gene: TRBD1; j_gene: TRBJ1-4; CDR3nt: TGTGCCAGCAGCGCAGTGCGTAGGACAGGGAGTCGGGCTAATGAAAAACTGTTTTTT; CDR3aa: CASSAVRRTGSRANEKLFF
v_gene: TRBV4-1; abundance: few; d_gene: TRBD1; j_gene: TRBJ1-5; CDR3nt: TGCGCCAGCAGCCAACAATCGGGACAGCACGATCAGCCCCAGCATTTT; CDR3aa: CASSQQSGQHDQPQHF
v_gene: TRBV13; abundance: -; d_gene: -; j_gene: TRBJ1-5; CDR3nt: TGTGCCAGCAGCTTAGGCCTATCGGGGGTCTGGGAGCCCCAGCATTTT; CDR3aa: CASSLGLSGVWEPQHF
v_gene: TRBV11-2; abundance: -; d_gene: TRBD2; j_gene: TRBJ2-7; CDR3nt: TGTGCCAGCAGCTTAGCGCCGGGGGGGATCGAGCAGTACTTC; CDR3aa: CASSLAPGGIEQYF
v_gene: TRBV29-1; abundance: once; d_gene: -; j_gene: TRBJ1-1; CDR3nt: TGCAGCGTTGCGGGGATAGGGACTGAAGCTTTCTTT; CDR3aa: CSVAGIGTEAFF
v_gene: TRBV2; abundance: -; d_gene: TRBD2; j_gene: TRBJ2-1; CDR3nt: TGTGCCGGACTCCTGACGGGGGGATACAATGAGCAGTTCTTC; CDR3aa: CAGLLTGGYNEQFF
v_gene: TRBV5-1; abundance: -; d_gene: TRBD1; j_gene: TRBJ2-5; CDR3nt: TGCGCCAGCAGCTCGCGCCGACAGGGGACTCCAGAGACCCAGTACTTC; CDR3aa: CASSSRRQGTPETQYF
v_gene: TRBV9; abundance: -; d_gene: TRBD2; j_gene: TRBJ2-7; CDR3nt: TGTGCCAGCAGCCCGGGGTTAGCGGGGGAATACGAGCAGTACTTC; CDR3aa: CASSPGLAGEYEQYF
v_gene: TRBV4-3; abundance: -; d_gene: -; j_gene: TRBJ1-1; CDR3nt: TGCGCCAGCAGCCAAGCACTTTTCACGAGGCCTTATATGAACACTGAAGCTTTCTTT; CDR3aa: CASSQALFTRPYMNTEAFF
v_gene: TRBV9; abundance: -; d_gene: TRBD1; j_gene: TRBJ1-2; CDR3nt: TGTGCCAGCAGCGTAGGGGACAGGGGCTATGGCTACACCTTC; CDR3aa: CASSVGDRGYGYTF
v_gene: TRBV15; abundance: once; d_gene: TRBD2; j_gene: TRBJ2-7; CDR3nt: TGTGCCACCAGCACCCGACTAGCTCTCCAACCGGTCGAGCAGTACTTC; CDR3aa: CATSTRLALQPVEQYF
v_gene: TRBV11-2; abundance: -; d_gene: -; j_gene: TRBJ2-2; CDR3nt: TGTGCCAGCAGCTTAGTCCGGGGGAACGGGGAGCTGTTTTTT; CDR3aa: CASSLVRGNGELFF
v_gene: TRBV30; abundance: -; d_gene: -; j_gene: TRBJ2-6; CDR3nt: TGTGCCTGGAGTGTATTTGGGGGCCTTGGGTCTGGGGCCAACGTCCTGACTTTC; CDR3aa: CAWSVFGGLGSGANVLTF
v_gene: TRBV6-8; abundance: -; d_gene: -; j_gene: TRBJ2-3; CDR3nt: TGTGCCAGCACCCGTATTACAGCCTTCGTCGCTAGCACAGATACGCAGTATTTT; CDR3aa: CASTRITAFVASTDTQYF